A single sample gave rise to the 8 T cell receptor beta chains below, sequenced in a study of post-analysis software for immune sequencing data. Study findings and constraints: Roughly 5 TRBV segments, TRBV5-6, TRBV5-1 and TRBV20-1 among them, were found more frequent in patients than controls.

For these receptors, no antigen is known. Unique molecular identifiers tagged the TCR beta cDNA libraries. Via MiXCR, TCRdb re-called the PCR reads, giving one row per CDR3 protein. Here the sample spans hundreds of thousands of distinct CDR3 sequences, around 60% being singletons. What was sequenced was blood. The receptors originated from a girl under 10 years old with multiple sclerosis.

The J gene is TRBJ2-1, the V gene TRBV7-9; TRBD2 matches 7 bases. Germline V gene lookup returns CDR1 SEHNR and CDR2 FQNEAQ (reference sequence). The CDR3 loop spans 18 amino acids. V gave up 4 bases and J gave up 3 bases; unmatched junction bases: 15. Here the CDR3 DNA reads TGTGCCAGCAGCTCCCGGGACTACCCCGTCGCGATCTACAATGAGCAGTTCTTC. Translated: CASSSRDYPVAIYNEQFF.

The chain links TRBV5-1 to TRBJ1-4; tentatively, D is TRBD1 (5 bases). Germline loops: CDR1 SGHRS, CDR2 YFSETQ. The CDR3 runs to 13 residues. Trimming removed 0 bases from V and 6 bases from J, with 6 bases in between. The CDR3 loop reads CASSLGGDEKLFF. CDR3 DNA: TGCGCCAGCAGCTTGGGGGGGGATGAAAAACTGTTTTTT.

The chain is built from TRBV7-6 and TRBJ2-5; 7 bases align to TRBD2. Germline V gene lookup returns CDR1 SGHVS and CDR2 FNYEAQ. The CDR3 covers 15 residues. V was clipped by 1 base and J by 2 bases; unmatched bases: 4. CDR3 region: CASSLESSGQETQYF. The CDR3 region has the DNA TGTGCCAGCAGCTTAGAGTCTAGCGGTCAAGAGACCCAGTACTTC. Variable domain in full (rest from reference TRBV7-6 and TRBJ2-5): GAGVSQSPRYKVTKRGQDVALRCDPISGHVSLYWYRQALGQGPEFLTYFNYEAQQDKSGLPNDRFSAERPEGSISTLTIQRTEQRDSAMYRCASSLESSGQETQYFGPGTRLLVL.

The V and J genes are TRBV27 and TRBJ1-1, with a possible D match to TRBD1 (5 bases). V dropped 10 bases and J dropped 2 bases, with 14 bases sitting between them. This CDR3 is built from 13 residues. Germline V gene sequence: CDR1 MNHEY, CDR2 SMNVEV (reference sequence). CDR3 bases: TGTGCCACCCGATCAGGGTCTAACACTGAAGCTTTCTTT. Translating it yields CATRSGSNTEAFF.

This clonotype has only a few counts. The V gene is TRBV2, the J gene TRBJ2-7; D possibly corresponds to TRBD2 (5 bases). Trimming removed 7 bases from V and 4 bases from J, with 17 bases in between. This CDR3 contains 14 residues. CDR1 is SNHLY, CDR2 FYNNEI, per germline. DNA of the CDR3: TGTGCCAGCAATGAGGGAGCTCTAGGGTACGAGCAGTACTTC. Its protein product is CASNEGALGYEQYF.

This chain links TRBV5-1 with TRBJ1-1, with D unresolved. With 1 base removed from V and 4 bases from J, the gap between germline ends came to 11 bases. The CDR3 is 14 amino acids. CDR1 and CDR2 (germline): SGHRS, YFSETQ. CDR3 in amino acids: CASSLNEHLTEAFF. The CDR3 DNA sequence: TGCGCCAGCAGCTTGAACGAGCATCTCACTGAAGCTTTCTTT. Drawing the rest from reference TRBV5-1 and TRBJ1-1, the complete variable domain is KAGVTQTPRYLIKTRGQQVTLSCSPISGHRSVSWYQQTPGQGLQFLFEYFSETQRNKGNFPGRFSGRQFSNSRSEMNVSTLELGDSALYLCASSLNEHLTEAFFGQGTRLTVV.

This clonotype was seen more than once but under ten times. The chain recombines TRBV9 with TRBJ1-5; D gene uncertain. V was clipped by 0 bases and J by 1 base, with 8 bases between them. CDR3 size: 15 residues. Germline V gene sequence: CDR1 SGDLS, CDR2 YYNGEE. As DNA, the CDR3 is TGTGCCAGCAGCGTAGGTAGCATGAGCAATCAGCCCCAGCATTTT. It specifies CASSVGSMSNQPQHF.

This chain's CDR3 is CASSYRGKTSNQPQHF. As DNA, the CDR3 is TGTGCCAGCAGTTACCGGGGGAAAACTAGCAATCAGCCCCAGCATTTT. The rearrangement links TRBV6-2 or TRBV6-3 to TRBJ1-5; weak D call: TRBD1 (5 bases). CDR3 length equals 16 residues. The V gene's germline CDR1 is MNHEY and CDR2 SVGEGT. The V end lost 2 bases, the J end lost 0 bases, and 11 bases lay between the germline ends.